In its sample, the clone carrying this TCR beta chain was seen many times. Its specificity is unknown. CD4+ or CD8+ T cells, about 950,000 per library, were used for sorted libraries. CDR1 WSHSY and CDR2 SAAADI come from the germline V gene. This CDR3 has 14 amino acids. V lost 4 bases to trimming and J lost 2 bases, with 12 bases between them. The data stem from a study of neurological immune-mediated disorders. The team produced cDNA through 5'RACE using 10-nucleotide random UMIs. In TCRdb, the 5' RACE reads were re-called with MiXCR into one record per CDR3 protein. The table has some 35,000 distinct CDR3 sequences, around a tenth seen once. Study-wide results and caveats: None of the CDR3 amino acid sequences of expanded clones recurred across subjects, suggesting private repertoires in all groups.

The TCR originated in a woman in her 30s with HTLV-1-associated myelopathy (HAM/TSP). The sequenced sample was CD4+ T cells from blood. The chain has TRBV10-2 and TRBJ2-7; a weak D match, TRBD1 (6 bases). The CDR3 DNA is TGCGCCAGCAGTGTACAGGGTCCGGCCTACGAGCAGTACTTC. This codes for CASSVQGPAYEQYF.